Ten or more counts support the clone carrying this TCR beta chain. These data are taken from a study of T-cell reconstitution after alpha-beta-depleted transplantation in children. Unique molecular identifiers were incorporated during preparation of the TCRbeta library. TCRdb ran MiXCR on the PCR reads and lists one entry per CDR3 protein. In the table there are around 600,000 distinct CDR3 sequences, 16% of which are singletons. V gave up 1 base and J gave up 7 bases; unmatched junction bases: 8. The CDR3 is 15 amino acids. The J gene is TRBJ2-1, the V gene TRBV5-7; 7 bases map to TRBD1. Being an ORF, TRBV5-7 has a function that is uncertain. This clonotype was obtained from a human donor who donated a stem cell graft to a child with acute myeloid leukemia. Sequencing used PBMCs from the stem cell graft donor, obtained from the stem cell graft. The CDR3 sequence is CASSLRDSLSNEQFF. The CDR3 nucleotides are TGTGCCAGCAGCTTGCGGGACAGCCTTTCGAATGAGCAGTTCTTC.